This T cell receptor beta chain was sequenced for a study of cytomegalovirus exposure and HLA in healthy donors (dated by TCRdb to about 2017). Study-level background: An earlier analysis of some 600 of the donors reported under 300 Gb of sequence data and roughly 120 million unique TCR beta sequences obtained from approximately 180 million T cells. In addition to the first cohort of around 670 subjects, a separate validation cohort of approximately 130 different subjects was used. Rather than using new phenotypic data, the later analysis identified candidate immune exposures from TCR beta sequences and from how often those sequences occurred across donors. In a later analysis, previously published TCR beta repertoires from about 670 donors were re-analyzed and high-resolution HLA genotyping was added so that TCR occurrence patterns could be studied. HLA typing covered class I and class II loci at four-digit resolution. An earlier analysis of approximately 640 of the donors applied high-throughput TCR beta sequencing to assess whether each TCR beta V gene segment acted as functional or pseudogenic. A later genetic analysis used genome-wide SNP genotypes for about 60% of the roughly 700 donors, treating that subset as a discovery cohort. The study combined high-throughput TCR immunosequencing, statistical association of individual TCRs with disease status, and machine learning to predict cytomegalovirus infection status. Using immunosequencing, the study profiled T cell repertoires from fewer than 850 subjects and related those repertoires to cytomegalovirus serostatus. On average, about 240,000 unique TCR beta nucleotide sequences were sequenced per donor among fewer than 500 genotyped donors of the cohort, with about 19% of those sequences being non-productive. A handful of DR-DQ haplotypes were handled as single units for association and clustering because linkage in the cohort was strong. All discovery cohort repertoires had been generated on a single sequencing platform. The number of typed donors differed by locus: about 620-640 for A, B, C, DRB1 and DQB1; 500 to 550 for DQA1; 606 for DPA1; and roughly 470 for DPB1. The genetic ancestry cluster associated with self-reported Caucasian donors included 80% to 90% of the roughly 400 genotyped donors. An early release covering about 600 HLA-typed donors comprised approximately 300 gigabases of sequencing data and 65 million to 100 million unique TCR sequences. The aim of the study was to test whether cataloging public T cell receptors could identify signatures of past pathogen exposure. Alongside the repertoire data, information on donor age, sex, ethnicity and CMV serostatus was compiled.

Library generation was performed with the immunoSEQ multiplex PCR assay. For the multiplex PCR, a mixture combining 60 forward primers for TCR Vbeta segments and 13 reverse primers for TCR Jbeta segments was used. The CDR3 region of rearranged TCR beta genes was amplified from genomic DNA with a multiplex PCR assay. Amplified TCR beta libraries were sequenced as 87-base-pair reads on the Illumina HiSeq System. As for the original processing: In a later analysis, roughly 80 million unique TCR beta chains were counted across the 650 to 750 repertoires, and around 10 million of these chains were shared by at least two donors. Raw reads were error-corrected and collapsed into unique sequences with a nearest-neighbor algorithm that merged closely related sequences to remove PCR and sequencing errors. Alignment of CDR3 sequences to IMGT reference sequences was used to assign V, D and J gene segments. For a sequence to be retained, at least a six-nucleotide match to both a V gene segment and a J gene segment was required. A rearrangement counted as productive if the CDR3 had no stop codons and remained in frame with V and J, and every other rearrangement counted as non-productive. CDR3 was defined according to IMGT convention as the region running from the second conserved V-encoded cysteine to the conserved J-encoded phenylalanine. The earlier analysis of about 610 of the donors excluded sequences that lacked an unambiguous match to a single V gene segment. In an earlier analysis of approximately 590 of the donors, a V segment was called functional when productive rearrangements were above 56.7%, and segregating when the standard deviation between donors exceeded 5%. To diagnose cytomegalovirus status from the catalog of TCR beta chain sequences, a statistical classification framework was built. A later analysis assigned V and J genes by comparing TCR nucleotide sequences with IMGT/GENE-DB human TR gene sequences. A later analysis assigned CDR3 sequences and most-parsimonious VDJ recombination scenarios with the TCRdist pipeline. In a later analysis, each TCR beta chain was defined by its CDR3 amino acid sequence together with its V-gene family, and reads without a unique V-gene family were excluded. In a later analysis, around 650 highly shared, low-generation-probability nucleotide sequences were removed to address suspected cross-contamination and a sequencing artifact. A later analysis calculated a clonal expansion index for each public chain from normalized within-repertoire ranks of inferred template counts. Generation probabilities in a later analysis came from a VDJ recombination model fitted to out-of-frame rearrangements, and those results were checked against IGoR. A later analysis scored TCR-TCR, TCR-HLA and TCR-CMV co-occurrence with hypergeometric tests, applying a repertoire-size bias correction to TCR pairs. A later analysis estimated false discovery rates by permuting HLA or CMV assignments 20 times. In a later analysis, co-occurring TCRs were grouped using DBSCAN, and TCRdist sequence similarity was added for clustering within HLA-allele-positive subsets. Co-occurrence clustering excluded repertoires with fewer than 30,000 or more than 120,000 public chains, plus five with anomalous nucleotide sharing. Held by TCRdb, this immuneACCESS table contains in-frame sequences only and omits some clones. Under half of the omission traces to an unresolved V gene where checked; the cause of the rest is unknown. The D gene and trimming were derived from the DNA, and the V and J assignments and clone size from that table. The sample table records around 170,000 clones; approximately 88% of these occur just once. Together, the top ten hold more than 1.5% of the sample.

The CDR3 goes from the cysteine to the phenylalanine over 13 residues. CDR3 DNA only is kept here, 39 bases in frame from base 1. Trimming takes 1 base from V and 7 bases from J, and the germline ends sit 7 bases apart. The germline V gene (reference sequence) gives CDR1 as SEHNR and CDR2 as FQNEAQ. The cohort consisted of more than 650 healthy bone marrow donors. All cohort members were sampled while nominally healthy, although unrecorded immune exposures were likely present. The donor was CMV seronegative and belonged to the group of over 350 seronegative cohort members. Each donor provided a peripheral blood sample, and peripheral blood mononuclear cells were used for TCR beta sequencing. The Qiagen DNeasy Blood Extraction Kit was used to extract genomic DNA from the blood cell samples. The paper as a whole reports these results and caveats: The sequencing pipeline was judged likely to have produced a cluster of highly shared sequence variants as a technical artifact. The only immune exposure information available for the cohort was CMV serostatus. The presence/absence analyses assumed that sequencing depth was roughly uniform across donors, and that assumption may not be true. At a false discovery rate of 0.05, a later analysis linked fewer than 20,000 TCR beta sequences to specific HLA alleles. Compared with equally common non-associated chains, HLA-associated TCR beta chains in a later analysis were more clonally expanded and had lower generation probabilities. A later genetic analysis associated a missense DCLRE1C variant with V-gene and J-gene trimming of TCR beta chains, and an independent cohort replicated the association. In vitro tests confirmed that a few of the cytomegalovirus-associated TCR beta chains recognize cytomegalovirus antigens. The authors suggested that the approach could potentially be extended to other disease states and immunological phenotypes. In both the original and validation cohorts, the classifier was reported to diagnose cytomegalovirus status with high specificity and sensitivity. An earlier analysis of approximately 530 of the donors showed that most TCR beta V segments appeared in productive rearrangements either about 87% or about 30% of the time, which broadly matched IMGT annotations. In a later analysis, several top co-occurrence clusters were reported to appear linked to parvovirus B19, influenza, CMV and Epstein-Barr virus. A total of fewer than 200 TCR beta chains were listed by the study as associated with cytomegalovirus. Correlated functional status among segregating V segments might reflect linkage disequilibrium, but an unknown experimental factor could not be ruled out. Because counts were too low, seventeen rarely observed V segments, including chromosome 9 orphons, were left out of the earlier analysis of 587 of the donors. A later genetic analysis reported fewer N-insertions in productive TCRs among donors in an Asian-associated ancestry cluster than the 666-donor mean. In a later analysis, TCR association rates were found to vary across HLA loci, with the most associated TCRs seen for DRB1 alleles and the fewest for HLA-C alleles. The cohort was sequenced for TCR beta chains only, and without alpha or paired-chain data the features that could be detected were limited. Most CMV-associated TCR beta chains appeared to be HLA-restricted in a later analysis, and the HLA associations seemed to be driven largely by CMV exposure. Because HLA typing was unavailable for some donors at each locus, only the typed subset was used in association tests. Most TCR sequences were seen in very few donors, while some public TCRs were found in many individuals. A further reported finding was that TCR beta sequences accurately predicted the HLA-A and HLA-B alleles for most subjects in the first cohort. Because the 87-base-pair reads could not distinguish some IMGT-functional V segments, including TRBV6-2 and TRBV6-3, those segments were excluded. Strong co-occurrence of HLA alleles, especially DR and DQ, made assigning TCR associations to individual alleles difficult.

Regarding this clone: The antigen this receptor binds is unknown. No per-base quality is available; no much larger clone lies one base away.

The chain joins TRBV7-9 to TRBJ1-4; the D gene identity is not certain. The source material was PBMCs. This clonotype originated in a woman aged 18-29 years in good health and CMV-seronegative. The nucleotides are TGTGCCAGCAGCTTAGGACCGGGTGAAAAACTGTTTTTT. It encodes CASSLGPGEKLFF. Where the CDR3 stops, the reference TRBV7-9 and TRBJ1-4 genes take over; the full variable domain is DTGVSQNPRHKITKRGQNVTFRCDPISEHNRLYWYRQTLGQGPEFLTYFQNEAQLEKSRLLSDRFSAERPKGSFSTLEIQRTEQGDSAMYLCASSLGPGEKLFFGSGTQLSVL.